This passage covers 15 T cell receptor beta chains from one sample sequenced in a study of blood T cells in healthy people across ages (dated by TCRdb to 2014 to 2015). The protocol used for the library was 5' RACE. The sequencing machine was an Illumina HiSeq 2500. A second PCR of about 6 to 12 cycles was run with a J-beta primer mix and a sample-barcoded 5' primer. TCRdb trimmed public reads at Q25 via fastp, called clones via MiXCR and kept in-frame beta chains. Each CDR3 protein appears once, grouped with its most common genes and DNA. The sample records about 1.8 million distinct CDR3 sequences, about 50% of which are singletons. The top ten clones comprise approximately 2% of the sample. The sequenced sample was blood. These receptors all stem from a woman in her thirties or forties in good health.

The chain uses TRBV28 and TRBJ1-5, with D unresolved. Trimming took off 8 bases at V and 2 bases at J, with 16 bases between the two ends. The CDR3 loop spans 15 amino acids. CDR1 is MDHEN and CDR2 is SYDVKM in the germline V gene. The CDR3 loop reads CASSIPQMGNQPQHF. The CDR3 DNA sequence: TGTGCCAGCTCCATTCCTCAAATGGGCAATCAGCCCCAGCATTTT. Full variable domain (missing parts from reference TRBV28 and TRBJ1-5): DVKVTQSSRYLVKRTGEKVFLECVQDMDHENMFWYRQDPGLGLRLIYFSYDVKMKEKGDIPEGYSVSREKKERFSLILESASTNQTSMYLCASSIPQMGNQPQHFGDGTRLSIL.

CDR3 sequence reads: CASSWKSYEQYF. CDR3 DNA sequence: TGTGCCAGCAGTTGGAAGAGCTACGAGCAGTACTTC. The chain employs TRBV12-3 or TRBV12-4 and TRBJ2-7, with D uncertain. The CDR3 length is 12 residues. Trimming took off 4 bases at V and 3 bases at J, with 7 bases between the two ends.

In this sample, this clonotype turned up a few times. The rearrangement uses TRBV20-1 and TRBJ2-7, with 9 bases matching TRBD1. Germline trimming cut 4 bases from V and 2 bases from J; bases unmatched to any gene: 6. Germline V gene data show CDR1 as DFQATT and CDR2 as SNEGSKA (reference sequence). The CDR3 has 14 residues. The chain's CDR3 is CSANLRDRAYEQYF. DNA of the CDR3: TGCAGTGCTAACCTCCGGGACAGGGCCTACGAGCAGTACTTC.

The chain combines TRBV12-3 or TRBV12-4 with TRBJ1-5, with D tentatively TRBD1 (5 bases). The CDR3 contains 14 residues. Trimming pared 7 bases from V and 6 bases from J, leaving 16 bases between. The CDR3 DNA reads as TGTGCCAGCACCAGCGCCTCAGGGAGTCAGCCCCAGCATTTT. Its translation: CASTSASGSQPQHF.

This clonotype was detected many times. The chain carries TRBV13 and TRBJ2-7; 9 bases map to TRBD1. The junction had 6 bases not matched to a gene; V was cut back by 7 bases and J by 2 bases. The CDR3 is 14 residues long. The germline gives CDR1 PRHDT, CDR2 FYEKMQ (reference sequence). CDR3 region: CASTRGQGPYEQYF. The CDR3 bases are TGTGCCAGCACCCGGGGACAGGGTCCCTACGAGCAGTACTTC.

J is TRBJ2-5 and V is TRBV20-1; D is unresolved. The length of the CDR3 is 11 residues. V was shortened by 2 bases and J by 4 bases, with 5 bases between the two germline ends. Germline lookup yields CDR1 DFQATT and CDR2 SNEGSKA (reference sequence). This chain's CDR3 is CSARRTETQYF. The CDR3 coding sequence is TGCAGTGCTAGAAGGACAGAGACCCAGTACTTC.

This clonotype was recorded a few times. The chain couples TRBV6-2 or TRBV6-3 to TRBJ2-5; 7 bases fit TRBD2. The V gene's germline CDR1 is MNHEY and CDR2 SVGEGT. V lost 2 bases to trimming and J lost 5 bases; unmatched junction nucleotides: 5. There are 14 residues in the CDR3. The CDR3 sequence: CASSYKQGGETQYF. The CDR3 nucleotides read TGTGCCAGCAGTTACAAGCAGGGAGGGGAGACCCAGTACTTC.

J is TRBJ2-7 and V is TRBV7-8; the D is unclear. Per the germline V gene, CDR1 is SGHVS and CDR2 is FQNEAQ. The V gene lost 1 base and the J gene lost 4 bases, with 11 bases spanning the gap. This CDR3 has 14 residues. This chain's CDR3 is CASSLGRTKYEQYF. In nucleotides, the CDR3 is TGTGCCAGCAGCTTAGGGCGGACGAAGTACGAGCAGTACTTC.

The rearrangement links TRBV7-6 to TRBJ2-1; D gene uncertain. CDR1 is SGHVS and CDR2 is FNYEAQ in the germline V gene. The CDR3 totals 16 residues. Trimming left V 3 bases short and J 0 bases short, with 12 bases between. The CDR3 nucleotides read TGTGCCAGCAGCTTCCTAGTAGGAAGCTCCTACAATGAGCAGTTCTTC. Amino acid sequence: CASSFLVGSSYNEQFF.

This clonotype was counted only a few times. V usage is TRBV7-8 and J usage is TRBJ2-4; 12 bases map to TRBD1. With V trimmed by 5 bases and J by 8 bases, 10 bases remained unmatched. CDR3 size: 16 residues. In germline, CDR1 is SGHVS, CDR2 FQNEAQ. CDR3 bases: TGTGCCAGCAGCACCCGGGACAGGGGGCTGCAGGACATTCAGTACTTC. Encoded protein: CASSTRDRGLQDIQYF.

This chain connects TRBV20-1 to TRBJ2-3; D call uncertain. The CDR3 runs to 9 residues. V lost 5 bases and J 5 bases, leaving 2 bases between the germline ends. CDR1 and CDR2 (germline): DFQATT, SNEGSKA (reference sequence). The CDR3 region is CSAVDTQYF. The CDR3 bases are TGCAGTGCTGTAGATACGCAGTATTTT.

The gene calls are TRBV6-5 and TRBJ2-1; D is uncertain. CDR3 length equals 14 residues. The germline V and J ends were trimmed by 2 bases and 10 bases, with 15 bases remaining between them. The germline V gene has CDR1 MNHEY and CDR2 SVGAGI. The chain's CDR3 is CASSYDSQKREQFF. DNA of the CDR3: TGTGCCAGCAGTTACGATTCGCAGAAAAGGGAGCAGTTCTTC.

The rearrangement links TRBV27 to TRBJ2-5; the D call may be TRBD1 or TRBD2 (6 bases each). The germline V gene has CDR1 MNHEY and CDR2 SMNVEV (reference sequence). V lost 1 base and J lost 5, with 14 bases in between. There are 15 residues in the CDR3. CDR3 amino acids: CASSLWSGGRETQYF. The CDR3 bases are TGTGCCAGCAGTTTATGGTCCGGGGGCAGGGAGACCCAGTACTTC.

This clonotype was seen a handful of times. The gene calls are TRBV7-2 and TRBJ2-4; D gene unclear. TRBJ2-7 explains the end of the DNA better; the J call may be wrong. CDR3 size: 17 residues. Per germline, CDR1 SGHTA and CDR2 FQGNSA. The DNA of the CDR3 is TGTGCCAGCAGGAAAAACGCGGCGTTTCCTCTTGGGGACGAGCAGTACTTC. It is translated as CASRKNAAFPLGDEQYF.

The rearrangement joins TRBV21-1 to TRBJ2-7. TRBV21-1 is a recognized pseudogene. The CDR3 covers 13 residues. The DNA for the CDR3 is TGTGCCAGCAGCAAAGTACCCTTCTTCTGGCAGTACTTC. This codes for CASSKVPFFWQYF.